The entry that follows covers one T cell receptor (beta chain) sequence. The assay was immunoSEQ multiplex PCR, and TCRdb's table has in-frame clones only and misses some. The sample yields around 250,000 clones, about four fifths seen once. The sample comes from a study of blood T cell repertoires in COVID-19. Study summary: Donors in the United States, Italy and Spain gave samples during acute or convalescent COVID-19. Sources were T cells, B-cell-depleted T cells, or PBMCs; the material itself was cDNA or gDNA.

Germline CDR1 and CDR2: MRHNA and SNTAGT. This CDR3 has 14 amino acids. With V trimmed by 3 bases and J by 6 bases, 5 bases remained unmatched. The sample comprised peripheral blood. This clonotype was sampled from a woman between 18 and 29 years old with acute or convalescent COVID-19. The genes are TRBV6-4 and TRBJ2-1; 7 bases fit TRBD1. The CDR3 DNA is TGTGCCAGCAGTGAACGACAGGGCCCCAATGAGCAGTTCTTC. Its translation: CASSERQGPNEQFF.